This T cell receptor beta chain derives from a study of preoperative IRX-2 immunotherapy in early breast cancer (dated by TCRdb to about 2019). CDR1 and CDR2 are read off the germline V gene (reference sequence) as LNHDA and SQIVND. V loses 9 bases of germline sequence and J loses 0 bases, and the interval between the two ends is 9 bases. Its CDR3 holds 13 amino acids, cysteine through phenylalanine. The only DNA kept is the CDR3, 39 bases in frame from the first base. With respect to this clone: It has no known antigen specificity. Base qualities are missing; no much larger clone stands one base away.

Explained via the paper, the treatment or condition label denotes: preoperative locoregional IRX-2 cytokine immunotherapy. The samples were obtained from a phase Ib study that tested preoperative, locoregional IRX-2 cytokine immunotherapy designed to prime immune responses. Before surgery, IRX-2 was given to the donors, who were patients with early-stage breast cancer. The method was the immunoSEQ multiplex PCR assay. TCRdb took over this immuneACCESS table, retaining in-frame rearrangements with V and J assigned. Such tables are incomplete; in checked studies, under half of the missing clones stem from an unresolved V gene, and the remainder is unexplained. The table for this sample lists about 98,000 clones; 86% of them were counted only once. Roughly 1.9% of the sample goes to the ten largest clones.

Specimen: tumor tissue, collected after IRX-2 immunotherapy. This sequence originates from a human donor with breast cancer. The V gene is TRBV19 and the J gene is TRBJ1-3; 5 matching bases give a weak D call of TRBD1. The CDR3 region has the sequence CASRGDSGNTIYF. The DNA sequence is TGTGCCAGCCGGGGGGACTCTGGAAACACCATATATTTT.